This T cell receptor (beta chain) appears in the sequencing data of a study of CD8 T cells in ankylosing spondylitis. Study conclusions and caveats: For ankylosing spondylitis blood, a TCR beta motif of seven to nine highly homologous variants appeared characteristic.

The CDR3 totals 15 residues. V lost 1 base and J lost 8, with 15 bases in between. CDR1 and CDR2 from the germline V gene are LGHDT and YNNKEL (reference sequence). Concerning this clonotype: Its antigen is currently unknown.

TCRdb passed the 5' RACE reads through MiXCR, listing each CDR3 protein once. The table lists a few hundred thousand distinct CDR3 sequences, about 13% of them singletons. The source of this sequence is a male donor with ankylosing spondylitis. Sequenced material: blood, either unsorted or a sorted T cell fraction (not recorded which). This sequence joins TRBV3-1 and TRBJ1-3; D uncertain. DNA of the CDR3: TGTGCCAGCAGCCAAGTAGTGGGCTCTGGGGACACCATATATTTT. Its translation: CASSQVVGSGDTIYF. Looking up the rest from reference TRBV3-1 and TRBJ1-3 gives the full variable domain: DTAVSQTPKYLVTQMGNDKSIKCEQNLGHDTMYWYKQDSKKFLKIMFSYNNKELIINETVPNRFSPKSPDKAHLNLHINSLELGDSAVYFCASSQVVGSGDTIYFGEGSWLTVV.